These T cell receptor beta chains were read from a single sample in a study of post-analysis software for immune sequencing data. Using its own MiXCR run on the PCR reads, TCRdb lists one record per CDR3 protein. The data contain fewer than 550,000 distinct CDR3 sequences, under 40% of them singletons. The sample consisted of blood. The receptors were sampled from a girl aged 2-17 years with multiple sclerosis. CDR3s include the opening cysteine and the closing phenylalanine or tryptophan. D genes are given only for firm matches. Clone size is stated in some rows and not others, as once, few, many or a class when expanded.

few	TRBJ1-2	TRBV5-1	TRBD1	CASSRRTGGYGYTF	TGCGCCAGCAGCCGGAGGACAGGCGGGTATGGCTACACCTTC
-	TRBJ2-1	TRBV5-5	TRBD2	CASSWTSGGARFF	TGTGCCAGCAGCTGGACTAGCGGGGGGGCGCGGTTCTTC
-	TRBJ2-1	TRBV7-2	-	CASSPQLPQFF	TGTGCCAGCAGCCCGCAGTTACCGCAGTTCTTC
few	TRBJ1-2	TRBV7-8	-	CASSVAPRPTIYGYTF	TGTGCCAGCAGCGTGGCACCACGGCCCACCATCTATGGCTACACCTTC
many	TRBJ2-1	TRBV20-1	TRBD1	CSTTGGATYDNEQFF	TGCAGCACAACAGGGGGCGCGACCTATGACAATGAGCAGTTCTTC
-	TRBJ2-7	TRBV7-9	-	CASSLARRGTYEQYF	TGTGCCAGCAGCTTAGCCCGTCGGGGGACCTACGAGCAGTACTTC
-	TRBJ2-3	TRBV15	-	CATSILASDTQYF	TGTGCCACCAGCATACTAGCTTCAGATACGCAGTATTTT
-	TRBJ1-4	TRBV6-4	-	CASSPEANEKLFF	TGTGCCAGCAGCCCAGAAGCTAATGAAAAACTGTTTTTT
-	TRBJ2-1	TRBV20-1	-	CSASGVNVGNEQFF	TGCAGTGCTAGCGGGGTCAATGTCGGCAATGAGCAGTTCTTC
many	TRBJ2-7	TRBV7-9	-	CASSFGGTYEQYF	TGTGCCAGCAGCTTTGGGGGGACCTACGAGCAGTACTTC
few	TRBJ2-5	TRBV9	TRBD2	CASSVTLSGVETQYF	TGTGCCAGCAGCGTAACTCTTAGCGGGGTAGAGACCCAGTACTTC
-	TRBJ2-1	TRBV5-1	TRBD1	CASSLTGTEHFGYNEQFF	TGCGCCAGCAGCTTGACTGGGACAGAGCACTTTGGTTACAATGAGCAGTTCTTC
few	TRBJ2-7	TRBV20-1	TRBD2	CSARRRGGLYEQYF	TGCAGTGCTAGAAGGCGGGGGGGTCTCTACGAGCAGTACTTC
-	TRBJ2-1	TRBV20-1	-	CSARPTSNEQFF	TGCAGTGCTAGGCCCACGTCCAATGAGCAGTTCTTC
-	TRBJ2-7	TRBV9	TRBD2	CASSREGRSCEQYF	TGTGCCAGCAGCAGGGAGGGGAGGTCCTGCGAGCAGTACTTC
few	TRBJ2-1	TRBV5-1	-	CASGFDGAYDEQFF	TGCGCCAGCGGATTCGATGGCGCGTACGATGAGCAGTTCTTC
few	TRBJ2-7	TRBV5-1	-	CASSLGGKMDEQYF	TGCGCCAGCAGCTTGGGGGGCAAGATGGACGAGCAGTACTTC
few	TRBJ2-5	TRBV5-1	-	CASSPSPRRGIETQYF	TGCGCCAGCAGTCCCTCCCCGAGGAGGGGGATTGAGACCCAGTACTTC
few	TRBJ2-7	TRBV3-1	TRBD2	CASSLTSGGLDSYEQYF	TGTGCCAGCAGCCTGACTAGCGGGGGGCTAGACTCCTACGAGCAGTACTTC
few	TRBJ2-5	TRBV24-1	-	CATSDLGSQETQYF	TGTGCCACCAGTGATTTGGGCAGCCAAGAGACCCAGTACTTC
-	TRBJ1-1	TRBV5-1	TRBD1	CASSLEGAANTEAFF	TGCGCCAGCAGCTTGGAGGGGGCAGCAAACACTGAAGCTTTCTTT
few	TRBJ2-7	TRBV29-1	-	CSVGQGTVNEQYF	TGCAGCGTTGGCCAGGGGACCGTGAACGAGCAGTACTTC
many	TRBJ2-7	TRBV5-1	-	CASSLVAGTNNEQYF	TGCGCCAGCAGCTTGGTGGCAGGGACAAATAACGAGCAGTACTTC
-	TRBJ2-7	TRBV2	TRBD2	CASSDRTRSDEQYF	TGTGCCAGCAGTGACAGGACTAGGTCAGACGAGCAGTACTTC
few	TRBJ2-5	TRBV6-5	-	CASSYNSGKETQYF	TGTGCCAGCAGTTATAACTCCGGGAAAGAGACCCAGTACTTC
few	TRBJ2-5	TRBV15	-	CATSRLRGALETQYF	TGTGCCACCAGCAGACTCCGGGGGGCTCTGGAGACCCAGTACTTC
few	TRBJ2-1	TRBV7-9	TRBD2	CASSPMTSGGRIYNEQFF	TGTGCCAGCAGCCCCATGACTAGCGGGGGCCGCATCTACAATGAGCAGTTCTTC
few	TRBJ1-2	TRBV4-1	-	CASSPPAAGMINYGYTF	TGCGCCAGCAGCCCCCCCGCGGCAGGGATGATTAACTATGGCTACACCTTC
-	TRBJ2-4	TRBV28	-	CASSITGTLAKNIQYF	TGTGCCAGCAGTATAACCGGGACACTAGCCAAAAACATTCAGTACTTC
-	TRBJ2-5	TRBV2	TRBD1	CASSKEGQGQETQYF	TGTGCCAGCAGTAAAGAGGGACAGGGCCAAGAGACCCAGTACTTC
-	TRBJ2-5	TRBV20-1	TRBD1	CSANNRGWMETQYF	TGCAGTGCGAATAACAGGGGGTGGATGGAGACCCAGTACTTC
few	TRBJ2-5	TRBV27	TRBD2	CANSPGTSGGLEETQYF	TGTGCCAACAGTCCCGGGACTAGCGGGGGTTTAGAAGAGACCCAGTACTTC
-	TRBJ2-1	TRBV28	-	CASPPRAGGTYNEQFF	TGTGCCAGCCCCCCCCGGGCAGGCGGGACCTACAATGAGCAGTTCTTC
-	TRBJ1-6	TRBV5-1	-	CASSFGGSPLHF	TGCGCCAGCAGCTTTGGGGGTTCACCCCTCCACTTT
-	TRBJ1-2	TRBV7-3	-	CASSRDGTYGYTF	TGTGCCAGCAGCCGGGACGGAACCTATGGCTACACCTTC
-	TRBJ1-2	TRBV6-5	-	CASSYAGEGYTF	TGTGCCAGCAGTTACGCCGGGGAGGGCTACACCTTC
few	TRBJ2-6	TRBV5-1	-	CASSPEGWGFSGANVLTF	TGCGCCAGCAGCCCGGAAGGGTGGGGCTTCTCTGGGGCCAACGTCCTGACTTTC
-	TRBJ1-4	TRBV3-1	TRBD1	CASSRRVRDRGPVDEKLFF	TGTGCCAGCAGCCGACGCGTCCGGGACAGGGGGCCGGTGGATGAAAAACTGTTTTTT
-	TRBJ2-5	TRBV2	-	CASADAGSVQETQYF	TGTGCCAGCGCCGATGCGGGGTCCGTTCAAGAGACCCAGTACTTC
few	TRBJ1-5	TRBV4-2	-	CASSPEGPWGNQPQHF	TGTGCCAGCAGCCCGGAAGGGCCCTGGGGCAATCAGCCCCAGCATTTT
few	TRBJ1-2	TRBV28	-	CASSRASYTF	TGTGCCAGCAGCCGAGCAAGCTACACCTTC
-	TRBJ2-1	TRBV3-1	-	CASSRGRGRYNEQFF	TGTGCCAGCTCTCGGGGACGGGGGCGTTACAATGAGCAGTTCTTC
-	TRBJ2-7	TRBV5-5	TRBD1	CASSLGQGATYEQYF	TGTGCCAGCAGCTTGGGACAGGGAGCAACCTACGAGCAGTACTTC